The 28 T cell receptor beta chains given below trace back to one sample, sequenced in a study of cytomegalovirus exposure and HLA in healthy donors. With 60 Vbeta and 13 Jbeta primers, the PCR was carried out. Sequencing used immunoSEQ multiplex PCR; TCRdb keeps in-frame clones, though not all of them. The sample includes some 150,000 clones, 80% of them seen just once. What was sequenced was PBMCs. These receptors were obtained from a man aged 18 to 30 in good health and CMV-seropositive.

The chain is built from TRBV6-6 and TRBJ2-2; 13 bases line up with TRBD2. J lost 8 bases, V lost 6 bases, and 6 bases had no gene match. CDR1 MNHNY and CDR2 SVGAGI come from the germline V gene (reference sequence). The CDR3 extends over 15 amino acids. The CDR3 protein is CASSAGLAGSGELFF. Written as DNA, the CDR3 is TGTGCCAGCAGCGCGGGACTAGCGGGATCAGGGGAGCTGTTTTTT.

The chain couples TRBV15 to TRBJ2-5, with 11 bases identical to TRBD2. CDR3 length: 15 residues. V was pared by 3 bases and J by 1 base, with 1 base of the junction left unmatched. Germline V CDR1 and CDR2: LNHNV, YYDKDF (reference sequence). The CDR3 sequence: CATSRGTSGQETQYF. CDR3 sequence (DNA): TGTGCCACCAGCAGGGGGACTAGCGGCCAAGAGACCCAGTACTTC. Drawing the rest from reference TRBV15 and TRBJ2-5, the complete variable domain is DAMVIQNPRYQVTQFGKPVTLSCSQTLNHNVMYWYQQKSSQAPKLLFHYYDKDFNNEADTPDNFQSRRPNTSFCFLDIRSPGLGDTAMYLCATSRGTSGQETQYFGPGTRLLVL.

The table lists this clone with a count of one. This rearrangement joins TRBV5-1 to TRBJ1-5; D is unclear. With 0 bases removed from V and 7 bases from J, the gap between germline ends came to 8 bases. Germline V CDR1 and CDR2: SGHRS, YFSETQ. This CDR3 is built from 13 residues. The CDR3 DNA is TGCGCCAGCAGCTTGGCCCTCGGGCAGCCCCAGCATTTT. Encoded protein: CASSLALGQPQHF.

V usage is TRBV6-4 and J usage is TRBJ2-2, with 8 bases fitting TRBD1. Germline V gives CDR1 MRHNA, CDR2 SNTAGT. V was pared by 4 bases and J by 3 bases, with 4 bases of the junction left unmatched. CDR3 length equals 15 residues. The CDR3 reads CASSADRAYTGELFF. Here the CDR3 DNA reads TGTGCCAGCAGTGCGGACAGGGCCTACACCGGGGAGCTGTTTTTT.

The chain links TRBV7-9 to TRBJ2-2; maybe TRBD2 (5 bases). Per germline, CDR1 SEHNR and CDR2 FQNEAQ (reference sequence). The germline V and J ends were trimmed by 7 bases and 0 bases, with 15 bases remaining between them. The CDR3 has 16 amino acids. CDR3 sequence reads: CASTLMRESNTGELFF. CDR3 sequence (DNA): TGTGCCAGCACCCTGATGAGGGAATCGAACACCGGGGAGCTGTTTTTT.

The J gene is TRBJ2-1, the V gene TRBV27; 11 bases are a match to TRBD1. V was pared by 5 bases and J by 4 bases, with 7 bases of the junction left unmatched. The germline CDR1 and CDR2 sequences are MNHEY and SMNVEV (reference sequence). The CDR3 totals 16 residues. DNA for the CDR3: TGTGCCAGCAGTCCCTCCGGGACAGGGGGTTACAATGAGCAGTTCTTC. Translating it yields CASSPSGTGGYNEQFF.

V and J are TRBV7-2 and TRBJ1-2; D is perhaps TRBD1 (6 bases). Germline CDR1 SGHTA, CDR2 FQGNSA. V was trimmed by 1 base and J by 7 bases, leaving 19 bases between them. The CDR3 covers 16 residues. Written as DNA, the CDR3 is TGTGCCAGCAGCTTAGTAGAGGGAGGGGGGCGCGGTGGCTACACCTTC. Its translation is CASSLVEGGGRGGYTF.

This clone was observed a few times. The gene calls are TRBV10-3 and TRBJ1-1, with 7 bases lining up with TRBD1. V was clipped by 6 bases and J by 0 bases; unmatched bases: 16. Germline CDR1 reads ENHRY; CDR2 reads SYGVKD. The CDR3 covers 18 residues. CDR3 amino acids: CAISAATGPMGVNTEAFF. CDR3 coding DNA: TGTGCCATCAGCGCCGCGACAGGGCCCATGGGGGTGAACACTGAAGCTTTCTTT.

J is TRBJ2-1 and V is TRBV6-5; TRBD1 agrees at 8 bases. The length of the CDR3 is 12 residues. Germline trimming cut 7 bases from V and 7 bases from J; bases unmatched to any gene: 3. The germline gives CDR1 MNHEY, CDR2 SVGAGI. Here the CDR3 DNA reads TGTGCCAGCACCCGGACAGGGAATGAGCAGTTCTTC. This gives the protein CASTRTGNEQFF.

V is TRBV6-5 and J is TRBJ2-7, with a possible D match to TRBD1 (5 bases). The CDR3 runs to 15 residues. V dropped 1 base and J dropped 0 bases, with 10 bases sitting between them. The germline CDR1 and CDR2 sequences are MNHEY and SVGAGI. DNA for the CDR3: TGTGCCAGCAGTTACTTCACAGGAATCTCCTACGAGCAGTACTTC. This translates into CASSYFTGISYEQYF.

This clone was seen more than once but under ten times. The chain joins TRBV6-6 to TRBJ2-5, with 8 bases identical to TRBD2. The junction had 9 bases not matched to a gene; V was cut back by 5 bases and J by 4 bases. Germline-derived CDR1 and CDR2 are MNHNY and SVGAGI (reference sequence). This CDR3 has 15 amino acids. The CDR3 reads CASSPTAGVGETQYF. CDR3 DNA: TGTGCCAGCAGTCCCACAGCGGGAGTCGGAGAGACCCAGTACTTC.

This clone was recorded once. Here the CDR3 DNA reads TGTGCCTGGAGCGTAGGTTCTAGCGAGGGCACAGATACGCAGTATTTT. Amino acids: CAWSVGSSEGTDTQYF. The chain combines TRBV30 with TRBJ2-3; tentative D call: TRBD2 (6 bases). This CDR3 comprises 16 residues. CDR1 and CDR2 (germline): GTSNPN, SVGIG (reference sequence). Between the trimmed V and J ends, which lost 3 bases and 1 base, there was a span of 17 bases. Full variable domain (rest looked up from reference TRBV30 and TRBJ2-3): SQTIHQWPATLVQPVGSPLSLECTVEGTSNPNLYWYRQAAGRGLQLLFYSVGIGQISSEVPQNLSASRPQDRQFILSSKKLLLSDSGFYLCAWSVGSSEGTDTQYFGPGTRLTVL.

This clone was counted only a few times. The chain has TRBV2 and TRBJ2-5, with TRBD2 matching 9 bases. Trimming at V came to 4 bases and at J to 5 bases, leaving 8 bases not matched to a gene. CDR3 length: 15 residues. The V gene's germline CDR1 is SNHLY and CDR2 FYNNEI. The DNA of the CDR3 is TGTGCCAGCAGTGCGATTAGCGGGAGTTTGGAGACCCAGTACTTC. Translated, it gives CASSAISGSLETQYF. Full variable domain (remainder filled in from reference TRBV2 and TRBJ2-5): EPEVTQTPSHQVTQMGQEVILRCVPISNHLYFYWYRQILGQKVEFLVSFYNNEISEKSEIFDDQFSVERPDGSNFTLKIRSTKLEDSAMYFCASSAISGSLETQYFGPGTRLLVL.

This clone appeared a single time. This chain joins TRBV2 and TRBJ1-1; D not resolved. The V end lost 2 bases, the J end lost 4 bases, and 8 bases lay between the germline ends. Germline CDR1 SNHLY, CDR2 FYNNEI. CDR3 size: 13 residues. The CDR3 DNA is TGTGCCAGCAGTGAACATCCGGTCACTGAAGCTTTCTTT. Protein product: CASSEHPVTEAFF. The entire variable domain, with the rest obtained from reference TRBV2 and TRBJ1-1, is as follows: EPEVTQTPSHQVTQMGQEVILRCVPISNHLYFYWYRQILGQKVEFLVSFYNNEISEKSEIFDDQFSVERPDGSNFTLKIRSTKLEDSAMYFCASSEHPVTEAFFGQGTRLTVV.

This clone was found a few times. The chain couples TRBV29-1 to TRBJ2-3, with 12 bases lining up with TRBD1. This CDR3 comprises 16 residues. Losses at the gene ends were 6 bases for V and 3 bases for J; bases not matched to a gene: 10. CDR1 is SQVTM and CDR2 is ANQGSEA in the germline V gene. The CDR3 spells CSVGGGTGGITDTQYF. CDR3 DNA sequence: TGCAGCGTAGGGGGGGGGACAGGGGGCATTACAGATACGCAGTATTTT.

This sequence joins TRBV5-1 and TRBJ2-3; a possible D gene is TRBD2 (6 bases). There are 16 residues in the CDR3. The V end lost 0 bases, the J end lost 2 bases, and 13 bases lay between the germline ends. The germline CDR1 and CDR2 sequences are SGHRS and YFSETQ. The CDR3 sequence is CASSLVGSGSTDTQYF. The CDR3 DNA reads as TGCGCCAGCAGCTTGGTTGGTAGCGGATCCACAGATACGCAGTATTTT.

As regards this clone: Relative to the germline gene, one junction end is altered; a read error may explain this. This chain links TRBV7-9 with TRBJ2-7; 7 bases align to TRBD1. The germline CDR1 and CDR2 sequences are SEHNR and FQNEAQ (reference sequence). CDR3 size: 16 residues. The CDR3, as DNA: TGTTCCAGCAGCTCCCGGACAGGCAAAGAAACCTACGAGCAGTACTTC. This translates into CSSSSRTGKETYEQYF.

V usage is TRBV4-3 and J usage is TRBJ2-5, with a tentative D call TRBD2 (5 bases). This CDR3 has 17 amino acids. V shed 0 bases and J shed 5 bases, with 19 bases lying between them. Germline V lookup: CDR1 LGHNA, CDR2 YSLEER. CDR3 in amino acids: CASSQEPLIRGSETQYF. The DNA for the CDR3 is TGCGCCAGCAGCCAAGAGCCCCTTATCCGGGGTAGCGAGACCCAGTACTTC.

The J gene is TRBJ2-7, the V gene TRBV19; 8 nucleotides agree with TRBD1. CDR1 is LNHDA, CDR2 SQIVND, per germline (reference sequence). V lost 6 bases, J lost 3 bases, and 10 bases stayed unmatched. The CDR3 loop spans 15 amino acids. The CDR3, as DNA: TGTGCCAGTAGCGAAATCGGACAGGGAGACTACGAGCAGTACTTC. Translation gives CASSEIGQGDYEQYF.

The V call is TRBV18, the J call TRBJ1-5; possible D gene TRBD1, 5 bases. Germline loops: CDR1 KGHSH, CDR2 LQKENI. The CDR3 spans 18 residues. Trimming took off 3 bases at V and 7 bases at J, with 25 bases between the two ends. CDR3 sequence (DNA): TGTGCCAGCTCACCCCTATCGACGGGAGGGCGCGCAGGGCAGCCCCAGCATTTT. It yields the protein CASSPLSTGGRAGQPQHF.

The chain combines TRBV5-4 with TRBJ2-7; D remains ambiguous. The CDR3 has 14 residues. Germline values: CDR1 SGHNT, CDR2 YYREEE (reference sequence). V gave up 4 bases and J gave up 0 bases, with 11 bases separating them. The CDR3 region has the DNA TGTGCCAGCAGCCCGAGAGAGAGCTCCTACGAGCAGTACTTC. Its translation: CASSPRESSYEQYF.

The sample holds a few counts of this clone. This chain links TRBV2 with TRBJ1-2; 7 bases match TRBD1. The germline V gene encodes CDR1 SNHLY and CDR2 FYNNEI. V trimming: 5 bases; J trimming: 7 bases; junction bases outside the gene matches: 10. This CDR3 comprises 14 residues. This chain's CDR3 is CASSLRQGKTGYTF. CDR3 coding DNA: TGTGCCAGCAGTCTCCGACAGGGAAAGACTGGCTACACCTTC.

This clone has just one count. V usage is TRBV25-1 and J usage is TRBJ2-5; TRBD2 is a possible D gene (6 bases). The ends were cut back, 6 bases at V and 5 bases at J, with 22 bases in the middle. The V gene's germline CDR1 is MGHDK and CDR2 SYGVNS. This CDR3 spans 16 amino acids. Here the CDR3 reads CASRGGRIQIGETQYF. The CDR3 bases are TGTGCCAGCAGGGGGGGACGGATACAGATAGGGGAGACCCAGTACTTC.

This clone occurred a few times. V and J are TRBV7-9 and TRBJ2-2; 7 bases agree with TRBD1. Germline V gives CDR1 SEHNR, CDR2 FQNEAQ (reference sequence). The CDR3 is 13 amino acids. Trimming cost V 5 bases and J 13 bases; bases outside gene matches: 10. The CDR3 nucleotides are TGTGCCAGCAGCCCGCAGCAAGGGGGCGTGCTGTTTTTT. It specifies CASSPQQGGVLFF.

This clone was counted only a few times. The DNA for the CDR3 is TGTGCCACCAGCAGAAAAGGGGTCACCTCTGGAAACACCATATATTTT. Protein sequence: CATSRKGVTSGNTIYF. This chain uses TRBV15 with TRBJ1-3; D is perhaps TRBD1 (5 bases). CDR1 and CDR2 from the germline V gene are LNHNV and YYDKDF (reference sequence). This CDR3 is 16 amino acids long. V lost 2 bases and J 0 bases, leaving 11 bases between the germline ends.

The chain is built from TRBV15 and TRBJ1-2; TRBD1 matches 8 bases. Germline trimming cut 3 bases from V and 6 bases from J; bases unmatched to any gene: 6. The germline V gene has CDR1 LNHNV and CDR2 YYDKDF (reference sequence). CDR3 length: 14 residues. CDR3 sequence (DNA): TGTGCCACCAGCAGTCGTCAGGGGGCCCATGGCTACACCTTC. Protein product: CATSSRQGAHGYTF.

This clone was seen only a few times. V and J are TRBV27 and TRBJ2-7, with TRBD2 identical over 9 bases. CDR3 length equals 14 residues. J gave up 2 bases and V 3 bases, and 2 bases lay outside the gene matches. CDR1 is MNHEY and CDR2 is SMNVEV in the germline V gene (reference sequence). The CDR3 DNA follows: TGTGCCAGCAGTTTTAGCGGGAGTACCTACGAGCAGTACTTC. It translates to CASSFSGSTYEQYF.

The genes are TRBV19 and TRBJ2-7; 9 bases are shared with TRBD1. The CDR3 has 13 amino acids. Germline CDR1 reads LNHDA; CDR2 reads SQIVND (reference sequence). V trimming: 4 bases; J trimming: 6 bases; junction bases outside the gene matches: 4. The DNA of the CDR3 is TGTGCCAGTAGTACTGACAGGGGGACCGAGCAGTACTTC. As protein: CASSTDRGTEQYF.